One TCR beta chain is described in this entry. The antigen remains unidentified. V was clipped by 7 bases and J by 2 bases, with 18 bases between them. Germline V gives CDR1 MNHEY, CDR2 SMNVEV (reference sequence). The CDR3 is made up of 15 amino acids. Building of the TCR beta libraries involved iRepertoire HTBI primers and Arm-PCR of CDR3 regions. TCRdb reprocessed the multiplex PCR reads via MiXCR and lists one record per CDR3 protein. The sample lists about 470,000 distinct CDR3 sequences; less than 25% were seen once. This record comes from a study of regulatory T cells in long-lasting Graves disease. Study-wide findings and caveats: Small sample size may have lowered accuracy.

The time point here: persistent/refractory GD, antithyroid drugs over 5 years with positive TRAb. After RNA was extracted from PBMCs, the TCR library was made from it. The clonotype originates from a female donor with Graves disease. The gene calls are TRBV27 and TRBJ2-7, with D hard to call. The specimen comprised peripheral blood mononuclear cells (PBMCs), sampled when the disease was refractory, from a patient treated with antithyroid drugs. The CDR3 bases are TGTGCCAGCACCCCAAGGCCGGATTTTACCTACGAGCAGTACTTC. This codes for CASTPRPDFTYEQYF.